This is a list of T cell receptor beta chains from one sample in a study of Graves' ophthalmopathy and Graves' hyperthyroidism. TCRdb reprocessed the multiplex PCR reads via MiXCR and lists one record per CDR3 protein. The data show over a million distinct CDR3 sequences, less than 45% seen once. The specimen was peripheral blood or thyroid tissue (not recorded which). The receptors come from an adult man with Graves' hyperthyroidism. CDR3s include the opening cysteine and the closing phenylalanine or tryptophan. A D gene is named only where the DNA matches it firmly. Clone sizes are given selectively: once, few, many, or a class where the clone is expanded.

clone size,D gene,V gene,J gene,CDR3 DNA,CDR3 protein
-,-,TRBV20-1,TRBJ2-5,TGCAGTGCTAGAGAGTTCGGGGAATCACAAGAGACCCAGTACTTC,CSAREFGESQETQYF
-,-,TRBV10-3,TRBJ1-6,TGTGCCATCAGGGCATCAGGGAATAATTCACCCCTCCACTTT,CAIRASGNNSPLHF
once,TRBD1,TRBV20-1,TRBJ2-2,TGCAGTGACTCGCAGACAGGGGAACACGGGGAGCTGTTTTTT,CSDSQTGEHGELFF
few,-,TRBV4-3,TRBJ2-7,TGCGCCAGCAGCCAATCTATGGGTAGCGGCTCAATCGGGGAGCAGTACTTC,CASSQSMGSGSIGEQYF
few,TRBD1,TRBV7-9,TRBJ1-2,TGTGCCTGGTCACTACCGGGACAGAAGATCTATGGCTACACCTTC,CAWSLPGQKIYGYTF
many,-,TRBV19,TRBJ1-2,TGTGCCAGTCAATTTGGACATCAGCGGGCCAATGGCTACACCTTC,CASQFGHQRANGYTF
many,TRBD2,TRBV20-1,TRBJ2-7,TGCAGTGCCTCTCCTTTTGCGGGAGGCGCCTACGAGCAGTACTTC,CSASPFAGGAYEQYF
many,-,TRBV10-2,TRBJ1-6,TGCGCCAGCAGTGAAGTCCAGGCTAGAACCTATTCACCCCTCCACTTT,CASSEVQARTYSPLHF
many,-,TRBV10-3,TRBJ2-7,TGTGCCATCAGTGAGTCAGAGACACCCTACGAGCAGTACTTC,CAISESETPYEQYF
many,-,TRBV29-1,TRBJ1-2,TGCAGCGTTGAGGGGAGACAGAAAACTAACTATGGCTACACCTTC,CSVEGRQKTNYGYTF
-,-,TRBV12-3/TRBV12-4,TRBJ2-7,TGTGCCAGCAGTTTAGCGCTCGAGCACTACGAGCAGTACTTC,CASSLALEHYEQYF
-,-,TRBV12-3/TRBV12-4,TRBJ1-3,TGTGCCAGCAGGTGGCAGGGAGGAAACACCATATATTTT,CASRWQGGNTIYF
many,TRBD2,TRBV29-1,TRBJ2-5,TGCAGCGTTGTTAGCGGGGGGGTCAAGACCCAGTACTTC,CSVVSGGVKTQYF